This note documents a single T cell receptor beta chain sequence. The data belong to a study of blood T cell repertoires in COVID-19. Produced via immunoSEQ multiplex PCR; TCRdb's table is partial and in-frame only. The sample has approximately 170,000 clones, about 86% seen once; the top ten hold less than 3%. Germline V lookup: CDR1 MNHEY, CDR2 SVGAGI. This CDR3 spans 13 amino acids. Losses at the gene ends were 6 bases for V and 4 bases for J; bases not matched to a gene: 5. The sequence was collected from a human donor with acute or convalescent COVID-19. The donor label of this sample is uncertain. J is TRBJ1-1 and V is TRBV6-5; 7 nucleotides line up with TRBD1. The sequenced material came from peripheral blood. This CDR3 reads CASREPGGTEAFF. The CDR3 DNA reads TGTGCCAGCAGGGAGCCAGGGGGCACTGAAGCTTTCTTT.